Listed below are T cell receptor beta chains from one sample, sequenced in a study of Graves' ophthalmopathy and Graves' hyperthyroidism. TCRdb ran MiXCR on the multiplex PCR reads and lists one entry per CDR3 protein. The data contain about 620,000 distinct CDR3 sequences, 20% to 25% of them singletons. Sequences were obtained from peripheral blood. The receptors stem from a woman between 18 and 29 years old with stable Graves' hyperthyroidism. Some clones in this sample may be carry-over from other donors' samples. Both conserved end residues are part of each CDR3. Fields, in order: clone size, D gene, V gene, J gene, CDR3 DNA, CDR3 protein. The D gene is left open where the match is weak. The size entry is marked missing in some rows and otherwise reads once, few, many or a size class.

abundance: .; d_gene: TRBD2; v_gene: TRBV27; j_gene: TRBJ2-7; CDR3nt: TGTGCCAGCACGACCGGGACTACCCCAGTGCACTTC; CDR3aa: CASTTGTTPVHF
abundance: .; d_gene: .; v_gene: TRBV19; j_gene: TRBJ1-2; CDR3nt: TGTGCCAGTAGCCGTTCTGGTGGGGCCGGTGGCTACACCTTC; CDR3aa: CASSRSGGAGGYTF
abundance: many; d_gene: .; v_gene: TRBV7-6; j_gene: TRBJ1-1; CDR3nt: TGTGCCAGCAGCCCCATAATCGGAGGAGGGAGGAACACTGAAGCTTTCTTT; CDR3aa: CASSPIIGGGRNTEAFF
abundance: many; d_gene: TRBD1; v_gene: TRBV27; j_gene: TRBJ2-6; CDR3nt: TGTGCCAGCAGTTTATCCCCCGGGACAGGACGCTACTCTGGGGCCAACGTCCTGACTTTC; CDR3aa: CASSLSPGTGRYSGANVLTF
abundance: many; d_gene: .; v_gene: TRBV12-3/TRBV12-4; j_gene: TRBJ1-1; CDR3nt: TGTGCCAGCAGTGTCAGGGAGGGCTATACTGAAGCTTTCTTT; CDR3aa: CASSVREGYTEAFF
abundance: many; d_gene: TRBD2; v_gene: TRBV6-6; j_gene: TRBJ2-7; CDR3nt: TGTGCCAGCGGTCCTAGCGGGAACGGTGAGCAGTACTTC; CDR3aa: CASGPSGNGEQYF
abundance: .; d_gene: .; v_gene: TRBV6-5; j_gene: TRBJ1-2; CDR3nt: TGTGCCAGCAGTTACCCTGGGTACTATGGCTACACCTTC; CDR3aa: CASSYPGYYGYTF
abundance: many; d_gene: TRBD2; v_gene: TRBV12-3/TRBV12-4; j_gene: TRBJ2-2; CDR3nt: TGTGCCAGCACCTGGGGGGGTGGAGGCACCGGGGAGCTGTTTTTT; CDR3aa: CASTWGGGGTGELFF
abundance: few; d_gene: .; v_gene: TRBV3-1; j_gene: TRBJ1-1; CDR3nt: TGTGCCAGCAGCCAGGGTCCGCGGGTGGCTTTCTTT; CDR3aa: CASSQGPRVAFF
abundance: many; d_gene: .; v_gene: TRBV19; j_gene: TRBJ1-1; CDR3nt: TGTGCCAGTAGCATTTCGCCTTTTACTGAAGCTTTCTTT; CDR3aa: CASSISPFTEAFF
abundance: few; d_gene: TRBD2; v_gene: TRBV4-2; j_gene: TRBJ2-5; CDR3nt: TGTGCCAGCAGCCGCCTAGCGGGGGGGCCAGAAGAGACCCAGTACTTC; CDR3aa: CASSRLAGGPEETQYF
abundance: .; d_gene: TRBD1; v_gene: TRBV27; j_gene: TRBJ2-7; CDR3nt: TGTGCCAGCAGTACCGACAGGGTGACCTACGAGCAGTACTTC; CDR3aa: CASSTDRVTYEQYF
abundance: many; d_gene: .; v_gene: TRBV12-3/TRBV12-4; j_gene: TRBJ2-2; CDR3nt: TGTGCCAGCAGCCTCGGGACGGACACCGGGGAGCTGTTTTTT; CDR3aa: CASSLGTDTGELFF
abundance: many; d_gene: TRBD2; v_gene: TRBV15; j_gene: TRBJ2-7; CDR3nt: TGTGCCACCAGCAGATGGGGGAGCGGGACTGGGGGTTACGAGCAGTACTTC; CDR3aa: CATSRWGSGTGGYEQYF
abundance: many; d_gene: .; v_gene: TRBV20-1; j_gene: TRBJ2-7; CDR3nt: TGCAGTGCGGCGGGGAACACCTACGAGCAGTACTTC; CDR3aa: CSAAGNTYEQYF
abundance: many; d_gene: TRBD2; v_gene: TRBV5-1; j_gene: TRBJ2-7; CDR3nt: TGCGCCAGCAGCTACGAGGCTAGCGGGAGCAGGGAGCAGTACTTC; CDR3aa: CASSYEASGSREQYF
abundance: many; d_gene: .; v_gene: TRBV20-1; j_gene: TRBJ1-5; CDR3nt: TGCAGTGCTAAGGGGGGGACACAGCCCCAGCATTTT; CDR3aa: CSAKGGTQPQHF
abundance: many; d_gene: .; v_gene: TRBV27; j_gene: TRBJ2-7; CDR3nt: TGTGCCAGCAGTTTGGGACCAATCTACGAGCAGTACTTC; CDR3aa: CASSLGPIYEQYF
abundance: many; d_gene: TRBD1; v_gene: TRBV6-1; j_gene: TRBJ1-2; CDR3nt: TGTGCCAGCAGTCAATACGGGACAGGGCCCTTTTACGGCTACACCTTC; CDR3aa: CASSQYGTGPFYGYTF
abundance: many; d_gene: .; v_gene: TRBV3-1; j_gene: TRBJ1-2; CDR3nt: TGTGCCAGCAGCCTCGACAGAGATCTTTATGGCTACACCTTC; CDR3aa: CASSLDRDLYGYTF
abundance: .; d_gene: .; v_gene: TRBV2; j_gene: TRBJ2-6; CDR3nt: TGTGCCAGCAACGACAGGCGCCCTGGGGCCAACGTCCTGACTTTC; CDR3aa: CASNDRRPGANVLTF
abundance: many; d_gene: .; v_gene: TRBV27; j_gene: TRBJ1-1; CDR3nt: TGTGCCAGCAGTTTATCGGAGATGAACACTGAAGCTTTCTTT; CDR3aa: CASSLSEMNTEAFF
abundance: .; d_gene: TRBD1; v_gene: TRBV27; j_gene: TRBJ2-7; CDR3nt: TGTGCCAGCAGTTCCGGGACAGGGTATCTCGAGCAGTACTTC; CDR3aa: CASSSGTGYLEQYF
abundance: few; d_gene: TRBD2; v_gene: TRBV7-6; j_gene: TRBJ2-2; CDR3nt: TGTGCCAGCAGCCAACCCCCACGGCGGGAGAAGAACACCGGGGAGCTGTTTTTT; CDR3aa: CASSQPPRREKNTGELFF
abundance: many; d_gene: TRBD1; v_gene: TRBV25-1; j_gene: TRBJ1-2; CDR3nt: TGTGCCAGCAGCTCCGACAGGGGTGACAACTATGGCTACACCTTC; CDR3aa: CASSSDRGDNYGYTF
abundance: many; d_gene: .; v_gene: TRBV30; j_gene: TRBJ2-7; CDR3nt: TGTGCCTGGAGTGTCATAGCGGTAACCTACGAGCAGTACTTC; CDR3aa: CAWSVIAVTYEQYF
abundance: once; d_gene: .; v_gene: TRBV19; j_gene: TRBJ2-7; CDR3nt: TGTGCCAGTAGTATAACCAAAAGCTCCTACGAGCAGTACTTC; CDR3aa: CASSITKSSYEQYF
abundance: many; d_gene: .; v_gene: TRBV29-1; j_gene: TRBJ2-5; CDR3nt: TGCAGCGTCCCTTCCTGGGAAGAGACCCAGTACTTC; CDR3aa: CSVPSWEETQYF
abundance: .; d_gene: .; v_gene: TRBV10-3; j_gene: TRBJ2-2; CDR3nt: TGTGCCATCAGTGACGCAACTAACACCGGGGAGCTGTTTTTT; CDR3aa: CAISDATNTGELFF
abundance: .; d_gene: TRBD2; v_gene: TRBV10-3; j_gene: TRBJ2-2; CDR3nt: TGTGCCACCTTGTCAGGACTAGCCTACACCGGGGAGCTGTTTTTT; CDR3aa: CATLSGLAYTGELFF
abundance: .; d_gene: TRBD1; v_gene: TRBV12-3/TRBV12-4; j_gene: TRBJ1-1; CDR3nt: TGTGCCAGCAGTTTTAGGGACAGCAACACTGAAGCTTTCTTT; CDR3aa: CASSFRDSNTEAFF
abundance: .; d_gene: .; v_gene: TRBV6-4; j_gene: TRBJ1-2; CDR3nt: TGTGCCAGCAGGGAGGGTTTCTCTAACTATGGCTACACCTTC; CDR3aa: CASREGFSNYGYTF
abundance: once; d_gene: .; v_gene: TRBV12-3/TRBV12-4; j_gene: TRBJ1-1; CDR3nt: TGTGCCAGCAGTTCCGGACGGAGGAACACTGAAGCTTTCTTT; CDR3aa: CASSSGRRNTEAFF
abundance: many; d_gene: TRBD2; v_gene: TRBV7-2; j_gene: TRBJ2-7; CDR3nt: TGTGCCAGCAGCTTAGGGGGGAGGGACGAGCAGTACTTC; CDR3aa: CASSLGGRDEQYF
abundance: many; d_gene: .; v_gene: TRBV6-2/TRBV6-3; j_gene: TRBJ1-2; CDR3nt: TGTGCCAGCAGTGTGACCCTGGTAAACGGGGGCTACACCTTC; CDR3aa: CASSVTLVNGGYTF
abundance: .; d_gene: .; v_gene: TRBV6-2/TRBV6-3; j_gene: TRBJ2-7; CDR3nt: TGTGCCAGTCGTGGACAGACACACTACGAGCAGTACTTC; CDR3aa: CASRGQTHYEQYF
abundance: .; d_gene: .; v_gene: TRBV20-1; j_gene: TRBJ1-2; CDR3nt: TGCAGTGCTAGAGATGCCGCAGGGACCCACACCTTC; CDR3aa: CSARDAAGTHTF
abundance: .; d_gene: .; v_gene: TRBV30; j_gene: TRBJ1-3; CDR3nt: TGTGCCTGGAATCAGGTTACCTCTGGAAACACCATATATTTT; CDR3aa: CAWNQVTSGNTIYF
abundance: many; d_gene: TRBD2; v_gene: TRBV12-3/TRBV12-4; j_gene: TRBJ2-2; CDR3nt: TGTGCCAGCAGTCCCGGACTAGCGGACGGGGAGCTGTTTTTT; CDR3aa: CASSPGLADGELFF
abundance: .; d_gene: .; v_gene: TRBV18; j_gene: TRBJ1-5; CDR3nt: TGTGCCAGCTCCTCCGACAGGAATCAGCCCCATCATTTT; CDR3aa: CASSSDRNQPHHF
abundance: many; d_gene: .; v_gene: TRBV12-3/TRBV12-4; j_gene: TRBJ1-1; CDR3nt: TGTGCCAGCAGTCACCATATGAACACTGAAGCTTTCTTT; CDR3aa: CASSHHMNTEAFF
abundance: many; d_gene: .; v_gene: TRBV12-3/TRBV12-4; j_gene: TRBJ1-2; CDR3nt: TGTGCCAGCAGTACTGGACTGAACTATGGCTACACCTTC; CDR3aa: CASSTGLNYGYTF
abundance: many; d_gene: TRBD1; v_gene: TRBV24-1; j_gene: TRBJ2-2; CDR3nt: TGTGCCACCAGTGATTCGACAGGGATGAACACCGGGGAGCTGTTTTTT; CDR3aa: CATSDSTGMNTGELFF
abundance: many; d_gene: TRBD1; v_gene: TRBV15; j_gene: TRBJ2-7; CDR3nt: TGTGCCACCAGCACGCGACAGGGAAGCGAGCAGTACTTC; CDR3aa: CATSTRQGSEQYF
abundance: many; d_gene: .; v_gene: TRBV6-1; j_gene: TRBJ1-3; CDR3nt: TGTGCCAGCGGGAAGGGAGGGCCCAACTCTGGAAACACCATATATTTT; CDR3aa: CASGKGGPNSGNTIYF
abundance: many; d_gene: TRBD1; v_gene: TRBV6-1; j_gene: TRBJ1-5; CDR3nt: TGTGCCAGCAGGAAACAGGGGGAGCATCAGCCCCAGCATTTT; CDR3aa: CASRKQGEHQPQHF
abundance: few; d_gene: .; v_gene: TRBV9; j_gene: TRBJ2-7; CDR3nt: TGTGCCAGCAGCGTAGGGTCCTTGAGCTCCTACGAGCAGTACTTC; CDR3aa: CASSVGSLSSYEQYF
abundance: many; d_gene: .; v_gene: TRBV20-1; j_gene: TRBJ1-1; CDR3nt: TGCAGTGCTAGAGATCAACTGAACACTGAAGCTTTCTTT; CDR3aa: CSARDQLNTEAFF